The entry that follows covers one T cell receptor beta chain sequence. TCRdb's copy holds only in-frame clones and misses some; the assay was immunoSEQ multiplex PCR. The table lists 20,000 or so clones, 90% of them singletons. Collection of blood occurred at baseline, at cycle 4 day 1, and at cycle 7 day 1. The sample is drawn from a study of OX40 agonist ivuxolimab in advanced cancers. Overall study: Cohort: approximately 83% men, mean age approximately 60, aged about 20 to 79.

This CDR3 contains 15 residues. CDR1 and CDR2 from the germline V gene are SGDLS and YYNGEE. V was shortened by 4 bases and J by 2 bases, with 15 bases between the two germline ends. The clonotype originates from an adult with an advanced solid tumor such as melanoma, head and neck, liver or kidney cancer. The sequencing used CD4+ or CD8+ T cells sorted from blood, collected in a trial of the OX40 agonist ivuxolimab. V and J are TRBV9 and TRBJ2-5, with TRBD2 as a possible D gene (5 bases). CDR3: CASSSWPGEQETQYF. CDR3 nucleotide sequence: TGTGCCAGCAGCTCATGGCCCGGGGAACAAGAGACCCAGTACTTC.